A selection of T cell receptor beta chains follows, all from one sample in a study of cytomegalovirus exposure and HLA in healthy donors. Sequencing used immunoSEQ multiplex PCR; TCRdb keeps in-frame clones, though not all of them. Among about 200,000 clones listed, around nine tenths were seen once. Input material: PBMCs. Receptor source: a woman aged 18-35 years in good health and CMV-seronegative. Each CDR3 is given with its conserved first and last residue. Fields, in order: clone size, V gene, J gene, D gene, CDR3 protein, CDR3 DNA. The D gene is left open where the match is weak. Rows may omit the clone size; those that give it use once, few, many or a size class.

clone_size: .; v_call: TRBV18; j_call: TRBJ2-3; d_call: .; cdr3_aa: CASSSPDDRGDTQYF; cdr3_nt: TGTGCCAGCTCCTCGCCCGACGACCGAGGGGATACGCAGTATTTT
clone_size: .; v_call: TRBV5-4; j_call: TRBJ2-7; d_call: .; cdr3_aa: CASSSGTRSVRGGYEQYF; cdr3_nt: TGTGCCAGCAGCTCCGGGACTAGAAGTGTCAGGGGGGGATACGAGCAGTACTTC
clone_size: .; v_call: TRBV18; j_call: TRBJ1-5; d_call: TRBD1; cdr3_aa: CASSPGQGNQPQHF; cdr3_nt: TGTGCCAGCTCACCCGGACAGGGTAATCAGCCCCAGCATTTT
clone_size: .; v_call: TRBV29-1; j_call: TRBJ2-7; d_call: .; cdr3_aa: CSVESGPEQYF; cdr3_nt: TGCAGCGTTGAATCAGGGCCCGAGCAGTACTTC
clone_size: .; v_call: TRBV7-9; j_call: TRBJ2-7; d_call: .; cdr3_aa: CASSTAIAVVSYEQYF; cdr3_nt: TGTGCCAGCAGCACCGCTATAGCGGTAGTCTCCTACGAGCAGTACTTC
clone_size: once; v_call: TRBV7-6; j_call: TRBJ2-1; d_call: TRBD2; cdr3_aa: CASSSPRTSGAKSSYNEQFF; cdr3_nt: TGTGCCAGCAGCTCTCCCAGGACTAGCGGAGCCAAGAGCTCCTACAATGAGCAGTTCTTC
clone_size: .; v_call: TRBV6-1; j_call: TRBJ1-1; d_call: TRBD1; cdr3_aa: CAVSTGVFTEAFF; cdr3_nt: TGTGCCGTCTCGACAGGGGTTTTCACTGAAGCTTTCTTT
clone_size: .; v_call: TRBV10-3; j_call: TRBJ2-7; d_call: TRBD1; cdr3_aa: CAISGTGGYEQYF; cdr3_nt: TGTGCCATCTCCGGGACAGGGGGGTACGAGCAGTACTTC
clone_size: .; v_call: TRBV7-9; j_call: TRBJ1-6; d_call: TRBD1; cdr3_aa: CASSLDQGGTSPLHF; cdr3_nt: TGTGCCAGCAGCTTAGACCAGGGGGGAACGTCACCCCTCCACTTT
clone_size: .; v_call: TRBV7-7; j_call: TRBJ2-2; d_call: .; cdr3_aa: CASSLDSTPGELFF; cdr3_nt: TGTGCTAGCAGCTTAGACTCCACCCCCGGGGAGCTGTTTTTT
clone_size: .; v_call: TRBV29-1; j_call: TRBJ2-2; d_call: .; cdr3_aa: CSAVLNTGELFF; cdr3_nt: TGCAGCGCCGTATTGAACACCGGGGAGCTGTTTTTT
clone_size: .; v_call: TRBV10-2; j_call: TRBJ2-5; d_call: TRBD2; cdr3_aa: CASSEEDSLLADQETQYF; cdr3_nt: TGCGCCAGCAGCGAAGAGGATTCCCTTCTAGCGGATCAAGAGACCCAGTACTTC
clone_size: .; v_call: TRBV5-8; j_call: TRBJ1-4; d_call: TRBD1; cdr3_aa: CASSLGQGLQGEKLFF; cdr3_nt: TGTGCCAGCAGCTTGGGACAGGGGCTACAGGGTGAAAAACTGTTTTTT
clone_size: .; v_call: TRBV4-1; j_call: TRBJ2-5; d_call: TRBD2; cdr3_aa: CASSQGWTSGGETQYF; cdr3_nt: TGCGCCAGCAGCCAAGGTTGGACTAGCGGGGGAGAGACCCAGTACTTC
clone_size: .; v_call: TRBV4-3; j_call: TRBJ2-2; d_call: TRBD2; cdr3_aa: CASSQDRGPLLAGGKNTGELFF; cdr3_nt: TGCGCCAGCAGCCAAGATAGGGGACCTTTACTAGCGGGGGGAAAAAACACCGGGGAGCTGTTTTTT
clone_size: .; v_call: TRBV4-3; j_call: TRBJ2-7; d_call: .; cdr3_aa: CASSQDLNGHRPYEQYF; cdr3_nt: TGCGCCAGCAGCCAAGACCTGAACGGACATCGGCCCTACGAGCAGTACTTC
clone_size: .; v_call: TRBV6-1; j_call: TRBJ2-6; d_call: .; cdr3_aa: CASSGAAGSGADVLTF; cdr3_nt: TGTGCCAGCAGTGGTGCGGCAGGCTCTGGGGCCGACGTCCTGACTTTC
clone_size: .; v_call: TRBV28; j_call: TRBJ1-5; d_call: .; cdr3_aa: CASISSHQPQHF; cdr3_nt: TGTGCCAGCATATCCTCTCATCAGCCCCAGCATTTT
clone_size: .; v_call: TRBV5-1; j_call: TRBJ1-2; d_call: .; cdr3_aa: CASNLGGVYGYTF; cdr3_nt: TGCGCCAGCAATCTCGGGGGGGTCTATGGCTACACCTTC
clone_size: .; v_call: TRBV30; j_call: TRBJ1-1; d_call: TRBD1; cdr3_aa: CAWSALLGTGGTEAFF; cdr3_nt: TGTGCCTGGAGTGCCCTATTGGGGACAGGGGGCACTGAAGCTTTCTTT
clone_size: once; v_call: TRBV5-4; j_call: TRBJ1-4; d_call: TRBD1; cdr3_aa: CASSLGQGHNEKLFF; cdr3_nt: TGTGCCAGCAGCTTGGGACAGGGACATAATGAAAAACTGTTTTTT
clone_size: .; v_call: TRBV11-2; j_call: TRBJ2-7; d_call: TRBD2; cdr3_aa: CASSLDWGGRGDLYEQYF; cdr3_nt: TGTGCCAGCAGCTTAGATTGGGGCGGGCGGGGGGATCTCTACGAGCAGTACTTC
clone_size: .; v_call: TRBV30; j_call: TRBJ1-3; d_call: .; cdr3_aa: CAWSDARISGNTIYF; cdr3_nt: TGTGCCTGGAGTGACGCCAGGATCTCTGGAAACACCATATATTTT
clone_size: .; v_call: TRBV5-4; j_call: TRBJ1-5; d_call: .; cdr3_aa: CASSPETGYPF; cdr3_nt: TGTGCCAGCAGCCCCGAGACAGGTTACCCATTT
clone_size: .; v_call: TRBV27; j_call: TRBJ1-2; d_call: .; cdr3_aa: CASSLYPGGLRNLYGYTF; cdr3_nt: TGTGCCAGCAGTTTATACCCGGGGGGGCTCCGAAACTTATATGGCTACACCTTC
clone_size: few; v_call: TRBV5-1; j_call: TRBJ1-2; d_call: .; cdr3_aa: CASSTQGFGYTF; cdr3_nt: TGCGCCAGCAGCACACAGGGTTTTGGCTACACCTTC
clone_size: .; v_call: TRBV10-3; j_call: TRBJ2-3; d_call: .; cdr3_aa: CAISGTRDRDTQYF; cdr3_nt: TGTGCCATCAGTGGGACTCGGGATAGGGATACGCAGTATTTT
clone_size: .; v_call: TRBV5-1; j_call: TRBJ1-2; d_call: .; cdr3_aa: CASRTDFYGYTF; cdr3_nt: TGCGCCAGCCGGACAGATTTTTATGGCTACACCTTC
clone_size: .; v_call: TRBV7-9; j_call: TRBJ1-2; d_call: TRBD1; cdr3_aa: CASSLGQGGMNYGYTF; cdr3_nt: TGTGCCAGCAGCCTGGGACAGGGGGGTATGAACTATGGCTACACCTTC
clone_size: .; v_call: TRBV15; j_call: TRBJ1-1; d_call: .; cdr3_aa: CATSWGGDLNTEAFF; cdr3_nt: TGTGCCACCAGCTGGGGGGGAGACTTAAACACTGAAGCTTTCTTT
clone_size: .; v_call: TRBV7-2; j_call: TRBJ2-7; d_call: TRBD2; cdr3_aa: CASSSRTSGTYEQYF; cdr3_nt: TGTGCCAGCAGCTCGAGAACTAGCGGTACCTACGAGCAGTACTTC
clone_size: .; v_call: TRBV29-1; j_call: TRBJ1-1; d_call: .; cdr3_aa: CSVEPVTGTHTEAFF; cdr3_nt: TGCAGCGTTGAACCTGTGACAGGAACACACACTGAAGCTTTCTTT
clone_size: .; v_call: TRBV6-5; j_call: TRBJ2-2; d_call: .; cdr3_aa: CASSKGIGNTGELFF; cdr3_nt: TGTGCCAGCAGTAAGGGGATTGGGAACACCGGGGAGCTGTTTTTT
clone_size: .; v_call: TRBV6-1; j_call: TRBJ2-7; d_call: .; cdr3_aa: CASRSGNEQYF; cdr3_nt: TGTGCCAGCAGGTCCGGGAACGAGCAGTACTTC